These 14 T cell receptor beta chains were all obtained from the same sample, sequenced in a study of long-term antiretroviral therapy in people with HIV. Researchers ran immunoSEQ v3.0 at survey level. Clones were sequenced by immunoSEQ multiplex PCR, and TCRdb holds only the in-frame ones, with some missing. The sample shows approximately 23,000 clones, roughly four fifths of them seen only once. This specimen was unsorted PBMCs, taken 1.5 years after starting antiretroviral therapy. The origin of the receptors is a man between 25 and 39 years old with HIV.

The rearrangement joins TRBV7-2 to TRBJ2-5; 9 nucleotides agree with TRBD2. The CDR3 sequence is 17 residues long. Germline V gene lookup returns CDR1 SGHTA and CDR2 FQGNSA. Trimming at V came to 4 bases and at J to 5 bases, leaving 14 bases not matched to a gene. For the CDR3, the DNA is TGTGCCAGCAGCTCCACAAGAGGCGGGGGGGCCGTGGAGACCCAGTACTTC. Its protein is CASSSTRGGGAVETQYF.

The chain recombines TRBV5-6 with TRBJ1-4, with TRBD1 identical over 9 bases. The CDR3 totals 19 residues. CDR1 SGHDT and CDR2 YYEEEE come from the germline V gene. The trim removed 2 bases at V and 4 bases at J, leaving 15 bases unmatched. CDR3 amino acids: CASSFRTGALGLSNEKLFF. The CDR3 DNA follows: TGTGCCAGCAGCTTCAGGACAGGGGCCCTTGGGCTGAGTAATGAAAAACTGTTTTTT.

The J gene is TRBJ1-1, the V gene TRBV27; no definite D call. The germline gives CDR1 MNHEY, CDR2 SMNVEV (reference sequence). The CDR3 totals 13 residues. Deletions cut 3 bases from V and 5 bases from J, with 10 bases between. DNA of the CDR3: TGTGCCAGCAGTTTGAGTCAAAGGACTGAAGCTTTCTTT. This translates into CASSLSQRTEAFF.

This clone was seen a handful of times. This chain joins TRBV19 and TRBJ2-2, with TRBD1 matching over 7 bases. In germline, CDR1 is LNHDA, CDR2 SQIVND (reference sequence). The V gene end was trimmed by 7 bases and the J gene end by 7 bases; junction bases not matched to a gene: 15. The CDR3 loop spans 16 amino acids. As DNA, the CDR3 is TGTGCCAGTAACAGACGACAGGGTGCTGCGAGCGGGGAGCTGTTTTTT. Its protein is CASNRRQGAASGELFF.

The chain links TRBV6-5 to TRBJ1-1; D not certain. Germline CDR1 reads MNHEY; CDR2 reads SVGAGI. Trimming shortened V by 6 bases and J by 1 base, and 12 bases separated the two germline ends. The CDR3 has 14 amino acids. CDR3 in DNA: TGTGCCAGCAGCTCGTTCTACACGAACACTGAAGCTTTCTTT. It is translated as CASSSFYTNTEAFF.

This sequence joins TRBV7-9 and TRBJ1-4; D is uncertain. The V and J ends lost 0 bases and 7 bases respectively, with 9 bases between them. The V gene's germline CDR1 is SEHNR and CDR2 FQNEAQ (reference sequence). The CDR3 contains 14 residues. The CDR3 DNA is TGTGCCAGCAGCTTAGCGGGATGGGGTGAAAAACTGTTTTTT. Translated, it gives CASSLAGWGEKLFF.

This clone was counted a single time. The CDR3 DNA sequence: TGTGCCAGCTCACTCGGGACTAGCGGGAAGTACGAGCAGTACTTC. This sequence encodes CASSLGTSGKYEQYF. This chain uses TRBV18 with TRBJ2-7, with 13 bases aligning to TRBD2. The CDR3 extends over 15 amino acids. V lost 4 bases, J lost 4 bases, and 4 bases stayed unmatched. Germline V gene data show CDR1 as KGHSH and CDR2 as LQKENI.

The chain combines TRBV11-2 with TRBJ2-3, with D maybe TRBD2 (6 bases). CDR3 size: 15 residues. The germline gives CDR1 SGHAT, CDR2 FQNNGV. V lost 1 base to trimming and J lost 5 bases, with 13 bases between them. The CDR3 reads CASSLVRGGIDTQYF. CDR3 in DNA: TGTGCCAGCAGCTTAGTGAGGGGCGGGATAGATACGCAGTATTTT.

This clone was seen only a few times. The chain employs TRBV6-5 and TRBJ2-1; no clear D. The ends were cut back, 0 bases at V and 7 bases at J, with 10 bases in the middle. Germline assignment: CDR1 MNHEY and CDR2 SVGAGI. This CDR3 spans 14 amino acids. The CDR3 reads CASSYSAGPNEQFF. As DNA, the CDR3 is TGTGCCAGCAGTTACTCCGCAGGCCCTAATGAGCAGTTCTTC.

By sample share, this clone is medium-sized. The chain combines TRBV7-9 with TRBJ2-2; a weak D match, TRBD2 (5 bases). The germline V and J ends were trimmed by 5 bases and 6 bases, with 16 bases remaining between them. The germline V gene has CDR1 SEHNR and CDR2 FQNEAQ (reference sequence). The CDR3 consists of 15 residues. CDR3 amino acids: CASSPEGFLAGELFF. DNA of the CDR3: TGTGCCAGCAGCCCCGAGGGCTTTTTGGCCGGGGAGCTGTTTTTT. The variable domain in full, with the rest retrieved from reference TRBV7-9 and TRBJ2-2, is DTGVSQNPRHKITKRGQNVTFRCDPISEHNRLYWYRQTLGQGPEFLTYFQNEAQLEKSRLLSDRFSAERPKGSFSTLEIQRTEQGDSAMYLCASSPEGFLAGELFFGEGSRLTVL.

The J gene is TRBJ2-3, the V gene TRBV27; 10 positions match TRBD2. This CDR3 contains 16 residues. The V and J ends lost 4 bases and 5 bases, in that order; junction bases with no gene match: 9. CDR1 is MNHEY, CDR2 SMNVEV, per germline (reference sequence). CDR3 amino acids: CASSSPSGSTGDTQYF. CDR3 sequence (DNA): TGTGCCAGCAGTTCCCCTAGCGGGAGTACAGGAGATACGCAGTATTTT.

The chain uses TRBV11-2 and TRBJ2-7; tentative D call: TRBD1 (6 bases). The germline V gene encodes CDR1 SGHAT and CDR2 FQNNGV. Trimming removed 3 bases from V and 6 bases from J, with 15 bases in between. The CDR3 runs 14 residues. The CDR3 nucleotides read TGTGCCAGCAGCTTGATCTCAGGGGAAATCGAGCAGTACTTC. Its translation: CASSLISGEIEQYF.

The chain recombines TRBV7-3 with TRBJ2-1, with 7 positions matching TRBD2. The CDR3 length is 14 residues. Trimming took 8 bases from V and 6 from J; bases not matched to a gene: 10. Per the germline V gene, CDR1 is SGHTA and CDR2 is FQGTGA. The CDR3 loop reads CASYYSGGINEQFF. The CDR3 bases are TGTGCCAGCTATTATTCCGGGGGGATCAATGAGCAGTTCTTC.

The V call is TRBV9, the J call TRBJ1-5; D not resolved. CDR3 length: 14 amino acids. CDR1 is SGDLS, CDR2 YYNGEE, per germline. Trimming shortened V by 4 bases and J by 8 bases, and 16 bases separated the two germline ends. CDR3 sequence: CASSSSIYGEPQHF. The CDR3 nucleotides are TGTGCCAGCAGCTCCTCTATATACGGGGAGCCCCAGCATTTT.